What follows are 32 T cell receptor beta chains derived from one specimen sequenced in a study of blood T cell repertoires in COVID-19. Method: immunoSEQ multiplex PCR; TCRdb's copy keeps in-frame clones and lacks some. Of 150,000 to 200,000 clones in the sample, roughly 82% were seen once. The sample was peripheral blood. The origin of the receptors is a woman aged 40 to 50 with COVID-19, enrolled during active disease.

This rearrangement joins TRBV6-5 to TRBJ2-7; TRBD2 matches at 12 bases. V lost 4 bases to trimming and J lost 5 bases; unmatched junction nucleotides: 9. The CDR3 extends over 16 amino acids. Germline V gene data show CDR1 as MNHEY and CDR2 as SVGAGI. The CDR3 coding sequence is TGTGCCAGCAGTTCTTCTCGACTAGCGGGAGTCGACGAGCAGTACTTC. Its protein product is CASSSSRLAGVDEQYF.

The J gene is TRBJ1-1, the V gene TRBV6-5; a possible D gene is TRBD1 (6 bases). The CDR3 consists of 15 residues. CDR1 MNHEY and CDR2 SVGAGI come from the germline V gene. V gave up 3 bases and J gave up 4 bases, with 15 bases separating them. CDR3 sequence (DNA): TGTGCCAGCAGTTATGGAAGCGGGGGCGGCACTGAAGCTTTCTTT. Its protein product is CASSYGSGGGTEAFF.

The rearrangement links TRBV9 to TRBJ1-2; D remains unclear. This CDR3 comprises 15 residues. Deletions cut 0 bases from V and 5 bases from J, with 14 bases between. Germline CDR1 SGDLS, CDR2 YYNGEE. Written as DNA, the CDR3 is TGTGCCAGCAGCGTAGACGAGACTCTAAGATATGGCTACACCTTC. It encodes CASSVDETLRYGYTF.

The rearrangement uses TRBV6-5 and TRBJ2-5; perhaps TRBD1 as D (6 bases). In germline, CDR1 is MNHEY, CDR2 SVGAGI. V gave up 8 bases and J gave up 6 bases, with 16 bases separating them. The CDR3 is 13 amino acids. The CDR3 bases are TGTGCCAGCGGACAGAGTGGGGTAAAGACCCAGTACTTC. The encoded protein is CASGQSGVKTQYF.

CDR3 nucleotide sequence: TGTGCCAGCAGTTTACCAGGGGGAGCCAAAAACATTCAGTACTTC. Its protein is CASSLPGGAKNIQYF. The J gene is TRBJ2-4, the V gene TRBV28; TRBD1 aligns across 7 bases. The CDR3 length is 15 residues. Germline-derived CDR1 and CDR2 are MDHEN and SYDVKM. Unmatched junction bases numbered 1, after V lost 2 bases and J lost 0 bases.

This CDR3 reads CASSQPKLAGLEGQYF. In DNA, the CDR3 is TGTGCCAGCAGCCAACCCAAACTAGCGGGTCTGGAGGGGCAGTACTTC. The J gene is TRBJ2-7, the V gene TRBV3-1 (or the pseudogene TRBV3-2); 9 nucleotides line up with TRBD2. Per germline, CDR1 LGHDT and CDR2 YNNKEL (reference sequence). CDR3 length: 16 residues. V dropped 2 bases and J dropped 9; count of bases not matched to a gene: 14.

This clone has a single count. The chain joins TRBV5-6 to TRBJ1-6, with 9 nucleotides matching TRBD1. J gave up 0 bases and V 4 bases, and 11 bases lay outside the gene matches. The CDR3 consists of 19 residues. Germline lookup yields CDR1 SGHDT and CDR2 YYEEEE. The CDR3 is CASSLQGTGRLSYNSPLHF. CDR3 coding DNA: TGTGCCAGCAGCCTACAGGGGACAGGGAGACTCTCCTATAATTCACCCCTCCACTTT.

V usage is TRBV15 and J usage is TRBJ1-4; no definite D call. Germline V gene data show CDR1 as LNHNV and CDR2 as YYDKDF (reference sequence). The V gene lost 3 bases and the J gene lost 3 bases, with 5 bases spanning the gap. The CDR3 runs to 13 residues. The chain's CDR3 is CATSSIPNEKLFF. The CDR3 DNA follows: TGTGCCACCAGCAGTATCCCTAATGAAAAACTGTTTTTT.

The chain employs TRBV4-2 and TRBJ2-7, with 9 bases identical to TRBD1. This CDR3 is built from 15 residues. With 1 base clipped from V and 5 bases from J, the junction kept 6 bases outside the gene matches. Germline CDR1 reads LGHNA; CDR2 reads YNFKEQ. In DNA, the CDR3 is TGTGCCAGCAGCCAAGCCCTACAGGGGGCGGACGAGCAGTACTTC. This sequence encodes CASSQALQGADEQYF.

The CDR3: CASSPGQGNEQFF. The CDR3 DNA sequence: TGTGCCAGCTCACCAGGACAGGGCAATGAGCAGTTCTTC. The V gene is TRBV18, the J gene TRBJ2-1; TRBD1 aligns across 8 bases. This CDR3 is built from 13 residues. CDR1 KGHSH and CDR2 LQKENI come from the germline V gene. The junction had 0 bases not matched to a gene; V was cut back by 2 bases and J by 6 bases.

The V gene is TRBV7-6, the J gene TRBJ2-7; 13 positions agree with TRBD2. The V segment lost 1 base and the J segment 6 bases; nucleotides outside the gene matches: 9. Per germline, CDR1 SGHVS and CDR2 FNYEAQ. The CDR3 sequence is 17 residues long. CDR3 sequence: CASSLETGLAGLGEQYF. Here the CDR3 DNA reads TGTGCCAGCAGCTTAGAAACGGGACTAGCGGGACTCGGCGAGCAGTACTTC.

The rearrangement links TRBV3-1 (or the pseudogene TRBV3-2) to TRBJ1-2; TRBD1 aligns across 8 bases. The CDR3 is made up of 13 amino acids. After removal of 3 bases from V and 3 bases from J, the junction contained 0 bases not matched to a gene. In germline, CDR1 is LGHDT, CDR2 YNNKEL (reference sequence). The CDR3 reads CASSQDRDYGYTF. The CDR3 DNA follows: TGTGCCAGCAGCCAGGACAGGGACTATGGCTACACCTTC.

This chain uses TRBV2 with TRBJ1-6, with D possibly matching TRBD1 (6 bases). Trimming removed 7 bases at V and 7 bases at J, with 11 bases between. Germline CDR1 is SNHLY and CDR2 is FYNNEI. The CDR3 runs 13 residues. In DNA, the CDR3 is TGTGCCAGCATGTGGACAGCGAATTCACCCCTCCACTTT. It codes for CASMWTANSPLHF. Drawing the rest from reference TRBV2 and TRBJ1-6, the complete variable domain is EPEVTQTPSHQVTQMGQEVILRCVPISNHLYFYWYRQILGQKVEFLVSFYNNEISEKSEIFDDQFSVERPDGSNFTLKIRSTKLEDSAMYFCASMWTANSPLHFGNGTRLTVT.

The chain joins TRBV5-1 to TRBJ2-7, with a possible D match to TRBD2 (5 bases). This CDR3 has 12 residues. Germline loops: CDR1 SGHRS, CDR2 YFSETQ. The ends were cut back, 4 bases at V and 0 bases at J, with 5 bases in the middle. The CDR3 protein is CASSRDSYEQYF. The CDR3 DNA reads TGCGCCAGCAGCCGGGACTCCTACGAGCAGTACTTC.

The rearrangement joins TRBV3-1 (or the pseudogene TRBV3-2) to TRBJ2-7, with a weak D call TRBD2 (6 bases). CDR1 LGHDT and CDR2 YNNKEL come from the germline V gene (reference sequence). The CDR3 extends over 16 amino acids. The ends were cut back, 0 bases at V and 5 bases at J, with 17 bases in the middle. CDR3 bases: TGTGCCAGCAGCCAAGATAATGGGGGGTTTGACGACGAGCAGTACTTC. Translation gives CASSQDNGGFDDEQYF.

This chain joins TRBV12-3 or TRBV12-4 and TRBJ1-2; possibly TRBD1 for D (6 bases). The CDR3 sequence is 13 residues long. V was trimmed by 4 bases and J by 4 bases, leaving 10 bases between them. CDR3 protein: CASSSGTSYGYTF. CDR3 bases: TGTGCCAGCAGTTCCGGGACATCCTATGGCTACACCTTC.

The V and J genes are TRBV5-1 and TRBJ2-5; a weak D match, TRBD2 (6 bases). The CDR3 loop spans 14 amino acids. Germline CDR1 SGHRS, CDR2 YFSETQ. Trimming left V 4 bases short and J 4 bases short, with 14 bases between. CDR3 loop: CASSPGTFIETQYF. The CDR3 coding sequence is TGCGCCAGCAGCCCTGGGACTTTCATAGAGACCCAGTACTTC. The full variable domain, its missing parts supplied by reference TRBV5-1 and TRBJ2-5, is KAGVTQTPRYLIKTRGQQVTLSCSPISGHRSVSWYQQTPGQGLQFLFEYFSETQRNKGNFPGRFSGRQFSNSRSEMNVSTLELGDSALYLCASSPGTFIETQYFGPGTRLLVL.

This clone was picked up a small number of times. The CDR3 region is CASSLGGDEQFF. CDR3 coding DNA: TGTGCCAGCAGCTTAGGGGGGGATGAGCAGTTCTTC. The chain links TRBV11-1 to TRBJ2-1, with D perhaps matching TRBD2 (6 bases). CDR3 length: 12 residues. Germline V gene lookup returns CDR1 SGHAT and CDR2 FQDESV (reference sequence). V dropped 1 base and J dropped 8 bases, with 6 bases sitting between them.

The chain carries TRBV29-1 and TRBJ1-1, with TRBD1 identical over 8 bases. The CDR3 spans 14 residues. The germline V gene has CDR1 SQVTM and CDR2 ANQGSEA. After removal of 7 bases from V and 1 base from J, the junction contained 8 bases not matched to a gene. CDR3 in DNA: TGCAGCGGCCGGGACAGGCGCAGGAACACTGAAGCTTTCTTT. Translation: CSGRDRRRNTEAFF.

The chain couples TRBV7-8 to TRBJ2-7; D is ambiguous. This CDR3 contains 11 residues. Germline V gives CDR1 SGHVS, CDR2 FQNEAQ. V lost 1 base, J lost 5 bases, and 3 bases lay in between. Here the CDR3 reads CASSLVNEQYF. The CDR3 DNA sequence: TGTGCCAGCAGCTTAGTCAACGAGCAGTACTTC. Supplemented by reference TRBV7-8 and TRBJ2-7, the full variable domain reads GAGVSQSPRYKVAKRGQDVALRCDPISGHVSLFWYQQALGQGPEFLTYFQNEAQLDKSGLPSDRFFAERPEGSVSTLKIQRTQQEDSAVYLCASSLVNEQYFGPGTRLTVT.

This chain links TRBV30 with TRBJ2-5; 8 bases are shared with TRBD2. Germline CDR1 GTSNPN, CDR2 SVGIG (reference sequence). The CDR3 spans 13 residues. Trimming removed 4 bases from V and 9 bases from J; junction bases left unmatched: 10. The DNA of the CDR3 is TGTGCCTGGAAAGGACTAGCAACAATGGCCCAGTACTTC. It is translated as CAWKGLATMAQYF.

The V and J genes are TRBV16 and TRBJ2-7; TRBD1 matches 9 bases. Trimming at V came to 5 bases and at J to 4 bases, leaving 9 bases not matched to a gene. The CDR3 covers 15 residues. Germline CDR1 is KGHSY and CDR2 is FQNENV. The CDR3 nucleotides read TGTGCCAGCAGCTCGGACAGGGGAGGGTTTTACGAGCAGTACTTC. This sequence encodes CASSSDRGGFYEQYF.

The rearrangement links TRBV4-2 to TRBJ2-7; TRBD1 agrees at 8 bases. CDR1 is LGHNA and CDR2 is YNFKEQ in the germline V gene. V trimming: 3 bases; J trimming: 3 bases; junction bases outside the gene matches: 4. The CDR3 runs 14 residues. The CDR3 nucleotides read TGTGCCAGCAGCCAGACAGGGGAACTCTACGAGCAGTACTTC. Protein product: CASSQTGELYEQYF.

The chain employs TRBV28 and TRBJ2-7; TRBD2 is a possible D gene (5 bases). The V end lost 6 bases, the J end lost 0 bases, and 15 bases lay between the germline ends. Germline CDR1 reads MDHEN; CDR2 reads SYDVKM. The CDR3 runs to 15 residues. The CDR3 reads CASRERTLSSYEQYF. CDR3 in DNA: TGTGCCAGCAGAGAGAGGACTCTCAGCTCCTACGAGCAGTACTTC.

This chain links TRBV9 with TRBJ2-2; D call uncertain. V lost 4 bases and J lost 6, with 4 bases in between. The CDR3 totals 11 residues. Per germline, CDR1 SGDLS and CDR2 YYNGEE. CDR3 coding DNA: TGTGCCAGCAGCACAGCCGGGGAGCTGTTTTTT. Translation gives CASSTAGELFF.

The chain recombines TRBV7-2 with TRBJ2-7, with D uncertain. V was clipped by 5 bases and J by 9 bases, with 11 bases between them. CDR1 is SGHTA, CDR2 FQGNSA, per germline. The CDR3 totals 11 residues. In DNA, the CDR3 is TGTGCCAGCAGCCGAAACAGAAGGCAGTACGTC. This gives the protein CASSRNRRQYV.

V and J are TRBV28 and TRBJ1-2, with TRBD1 as a possible D gene (5 bases). Per the germline V gene, CDR1 is MDHEN and CDR2 is SYDVKM. The CDR3 covers 12 residues. V lost 6 bases to trimming and J lost 4 bases, with 9 bases between them. CDR3 nucleotides: TGTGCCAGCAGGCGGGGCCGCTATGGCTACACCTTC. Translation gives CASRRGRYGYTF.

J is TRBJ2-1 and V is TRBV24-1; D is possibly TRBD2 (6 bases). Germline values: CDR1 KGHDR, CDR2 SFDVKD. The CDR3 has 16 amino acids. V was cut by 2 bases and J by 8 bases, with 18 bases left in between. DNA for the CDR3: TGTGCCACCAGTGATTCCACGGACTACGTTCGGCATGAGCAGTTCTTC. Residues: CATSDSTDYVRHEQFF.

The V and J genes are TRBV28 and TRBJ1-4; possibly TRBD1 for D (5 bases). The CDR3 consists of 12 residues. Trimming stripped 6 bases from V and 8 bases from J, with 10 bases between. Germline CDR1 MDHEN, CDR2 SYDVKM. Here the CDR3 reads CASSQGSEKLFF. The CDR3 region has the DNA TGTGCCAGCAGCCAGGGATCGGAAAAACTGTTTTTT.

This clone was counted a single time. The chain employs TRBV19 and TRBJ1-2; D is ambiguous. CDR1 LNHDA and CDR2 SQIVND come from the germline V gene (reference sequence). CDR3 length equals 13 residues. V gave up 3 bases and J gave up 6 bases, with 11 bases separating them. The CDR3 nucleotides read TGTGCCAGTAGTATCTCGCTCCGAGATGGCTACACCTTC. It translates to CASSISLRDGYTF. Variable domain in full (rest from reference TRBV19 and TRBJ1-2): DGGITQSPKYLFRKEGQNVTLSCEQNLNHDAMYWYRQDPGQGLRLIYYSQIVNDFQKGDIAEGYSVSREKKESFPLTVTSAQKNPTAFYLCASSISLRDGYTFGSGTRLTVV.

The rearrangement uses TRBV28 and TRBJ1-2; D may be TRBD1 (6 bases). V was trimmed by 10 bases and J by 3 bases, leaving 21 bases between them. Germline V gene data show CDR1 as MDHEN and CDR2 as SYDVKM. The CDR3 totals 15 residues. The CDR3, as DNA: TGTGCCATTTCCCTCGGCTGGGGGGGCGACTATGGCTACACCTTC. This translates into CAISLGWGGDYGYTF.

The chain carries TRBV28 and TRBJ2-7, with D possibly matching TRBD1 (5 bases). The V and J ends lost 7 bases and 7 bases respectively, with 14 bases between them. Per the germline V gene, CDR1 is MDHEN and CDR2 is SYDVKM. This CDR3 spans 12 amino acids. The CDR3 protein is CASTLGAQEQYF. The CDR3 region has the DNA TGTGCCAGCACCCTTGGGGCACAGGAGCAGTACTTC.